These T cell receptor beta chains were read from a single sample in a study of shared clonotypes between healthy human individuals. Generated by immunoSEQ multiplex PCR, the TCRdb table keeps only in-frame clones and is missing some. In the table there are a few million clones, over 85% of which are singletons. The sample comprised naive CD8+ T cells from PBMCs. These receptors all stem from a man between 18 and 29 years old in good health. Some clones in this sample may be carry-over from other donors' samples. Each CDR3 is given with its conserved first and last residue. Each record gives: V gene, D gene, J gene, CDR3 protein, CDR3 DNA. The D gene is left open where the match is weak.

TRBV4-1	-	TRBJ2-2	CASSRSVVTGELFF	TGCGCCAGCAGCCGTTCGGTTGTCACCGGGGAGCTGTTTTTT
TRBV11-2	TRBD1	TRBJ2-1	CASSDTGGWSYNEQFF	TGTGCCAGCAGCGATACAGGGGGCTGGTCCTACAATGAGCAGTTCTTC
TRBV6-1	TRBD2	TRBJ2-7	CASSEALLMAGRVAYEQYF	TGTGCCAGCAGTGAAGCGCTTCTGATGGCAGGGAGGGTCGCCTACGAGCAGTACTTC
TRBV6-6	-	TRBJ1-1	CASSYTGNMNTEAFF	TGTGCCAGCAGTTACACGGGAAACATGAACACTGAAGCTTTCTTT
TRBV19	TRBD1	TRBJ2-5	CASSMLRQGYQETQYF	TGTGCCAGTAGTATGTTGCGACAGGGGTACCAAGAGACCCAGTACTTC
TRBV4-3	-	TRBJ1-4	CASSQDEGPNEKLFF	TGCGCCAGCAGCCAAGATGAGGGGCCAAATGAAAAACTGTTTTTT
TRBV9	-	TRBJ2-2	CASSAEDRDTGELFF	TGTGCCAGCAGCGCCGAGGACCGAGACACCGGGGAGCTGTTTTTT
TRBV11-2	-	TRBJ2-3	CASSNQGLKVKTDTQYF	TGTGCCAGCAGCAACCAAGGATTGAAGGTGAAAACAGATACGCAGTATTTT
TRBV5-4	TRBD1	TRBJ1-2	CASSAGRTGASSGYTF	TGTGCCAGCAGCGCCGGGAGGACAGGGGCGAGTAGTGGCTACACCTTC
TRBV6-1	TRBD1	TRBJ1-5	CASSGDRGYSNQPQHF	TGTGCCAGCAGTGGGGACAGGGGGTATAGCAATCAGCCCCAGCATTTT
TRBV28	TRBD1	TRBJ2-7	CASRLGQGGEQYF	TGTGCCAGCAGATTGGGACAGGGTGGCGAGCAGTACTTC
TRBV11-2	-	TRBJ1-4	CASSGHGRPNEKLFF	TGTGCCAGCAGCGGCCATGGACGGCCTAATGAAAAACTGTTTTTT
TRBV27	TRBD1	TRBJ2-7	CASSSTGTGVEQYF	TGTGCCAGCAGTTCAACCGGGACAGGGGTCGAGCAGTACTTC
TRBV2	TRBD1	TRBJ1-1	CASTPRDSKNTEAFF	TGTGCCAGCACCCCCCGGGACAGCAAGAACACTGAAGCTTTCTTT
TRBV6-1	-	TRBJ2-5	CASSEGTRDKPETQYF	TGTGCCAGCAGTGAAGGGACCAGGGACAAGCCTGAGACCCAGTACTTC
TRBV28	-	TRBJ2-2	CASSFLVGPLGTGELFF	TGTGCCAGCAGTTTCCTTGTGGGCCCCCTGGGGACCGGGGAGCTGTTTTTT
TRBV29-1	TRBD2	TRBJ2-1	CSVVASGRYEQFF	TGCAGCGTTGTAGCTAGCGGGAGATATGAGCAGTTCTTC
TRBV27	TRBD2	TRBJ2-1	CASSGRAYNEQFF	TGTGCCAGTAGCGGGAGGGCCTACAATGAGCAGTTCTTC